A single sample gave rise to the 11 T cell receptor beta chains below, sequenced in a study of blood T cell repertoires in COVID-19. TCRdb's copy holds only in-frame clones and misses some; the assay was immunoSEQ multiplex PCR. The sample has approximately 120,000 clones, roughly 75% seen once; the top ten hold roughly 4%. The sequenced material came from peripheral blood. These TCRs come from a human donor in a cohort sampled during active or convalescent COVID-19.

CDR3 sequence: CASRSTGYVAKLFF. The CDR3 bases are TGTGCCAGTAGATCGACAGGGTATGTTGCAAAACTGTTTTTT. V gene TRBV19 combines with J gene TRBJ1-4; 7 bases agree with TRBD1. The trim removed 6 bases at V and 10 bases at J, leaving 11 bases unmatched. Germline CDR1 reads LNHDA; CDR2 reads SQIVND (reference sequence). This CDR3 has 14 amino acids.

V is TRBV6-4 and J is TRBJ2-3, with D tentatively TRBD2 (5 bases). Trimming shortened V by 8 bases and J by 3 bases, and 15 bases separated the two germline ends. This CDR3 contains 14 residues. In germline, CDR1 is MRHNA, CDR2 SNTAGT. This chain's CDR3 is CASSADRRTDTQYF. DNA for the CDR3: TGTGCCAGCTCAGCGGACCGACGGACAGATACGCAGTATTTT.

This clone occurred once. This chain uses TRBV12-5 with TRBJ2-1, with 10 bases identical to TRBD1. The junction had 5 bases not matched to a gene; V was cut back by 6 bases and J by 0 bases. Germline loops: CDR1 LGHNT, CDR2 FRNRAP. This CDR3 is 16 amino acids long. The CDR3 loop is CASGRGQGSSYNEQFF. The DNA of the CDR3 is TGTGCTAGTGGACGGGGACAGGGGAGCTCCTACAATGAGCAGTTCTTC.

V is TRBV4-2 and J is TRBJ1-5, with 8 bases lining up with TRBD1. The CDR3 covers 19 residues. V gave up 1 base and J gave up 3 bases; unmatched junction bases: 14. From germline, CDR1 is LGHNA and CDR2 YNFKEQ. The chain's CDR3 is CASSQVGQVENLDNQPQHF. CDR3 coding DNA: TGTGCCAGCAGCCAAGTGGGACAGGTAGAGAATCTGGACAATCAGCCCCAGCATTTT.

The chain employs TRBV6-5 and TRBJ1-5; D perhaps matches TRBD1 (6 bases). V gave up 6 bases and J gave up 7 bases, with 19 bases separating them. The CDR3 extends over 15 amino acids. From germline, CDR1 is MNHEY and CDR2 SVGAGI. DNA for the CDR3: TGTGCCAGCAGCCCCGGGGGGGGCGGGAACCAGCCCCAGCATTTT. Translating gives CASSPGGGGNQPQHF.

The CDR3 loop reads CASRNTDRGGTNEQFF. CDR3 DNA: TGCGCCAGCAGAAATACGGACAGGGGAGGGACCAATGAGCAGTTCTTC. V gene TRBV4-1 combines with J gene TRBJ2-1, with 9 bases identical to TRBD1. The CDR3 loop spans 16 amino acids. V trimming: 6 bases; J trimming: 6 bases; junction bases outside the gene matches: 12. From germline, CDR1 is MGHRA and CDR2 YSYEKL.

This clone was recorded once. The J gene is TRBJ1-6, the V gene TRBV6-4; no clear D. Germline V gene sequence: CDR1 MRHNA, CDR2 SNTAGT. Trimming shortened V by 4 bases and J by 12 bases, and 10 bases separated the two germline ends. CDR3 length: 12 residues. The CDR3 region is CASSVVVLPLHF. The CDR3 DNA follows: TGTGCCAGCAGTGTCGTTGTATTACCCCTCCACTTT.

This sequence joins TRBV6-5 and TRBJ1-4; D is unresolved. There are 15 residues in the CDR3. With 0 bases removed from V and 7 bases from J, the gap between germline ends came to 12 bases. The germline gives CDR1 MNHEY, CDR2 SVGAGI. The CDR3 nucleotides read TGTGCCAGCAGTTACTCGACCGGGGTCGGTGAAAAACTGTTTTTT. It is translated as CASSYSTGVGEKLFF.

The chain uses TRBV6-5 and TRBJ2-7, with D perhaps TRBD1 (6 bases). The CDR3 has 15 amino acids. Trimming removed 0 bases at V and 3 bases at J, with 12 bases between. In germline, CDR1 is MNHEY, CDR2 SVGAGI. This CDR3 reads CASSYSGAVYYEQYF. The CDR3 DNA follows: TGTGCCAGCAGTTACTCGGGGGCCGTATACTACGAGCAGTACTTC.

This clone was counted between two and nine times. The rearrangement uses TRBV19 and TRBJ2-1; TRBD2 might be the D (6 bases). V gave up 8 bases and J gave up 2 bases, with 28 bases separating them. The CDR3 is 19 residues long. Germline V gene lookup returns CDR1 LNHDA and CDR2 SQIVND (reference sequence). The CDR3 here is CASPPQDGLAQQTYNEQFF. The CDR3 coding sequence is TGTGCCAGTCCCCCACAAGATGGTCTAGCGCAACAAACCTACAATGAGCAGTTCTTC.

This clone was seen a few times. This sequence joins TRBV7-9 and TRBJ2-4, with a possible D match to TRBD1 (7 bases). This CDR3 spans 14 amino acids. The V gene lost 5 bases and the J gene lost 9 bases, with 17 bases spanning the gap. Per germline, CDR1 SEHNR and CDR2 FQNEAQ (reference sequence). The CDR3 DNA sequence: TGTGCCAGCAGCCCGACAGGGCTGGGAGGCATTCAGTACTTC. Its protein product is CASSPTGLGGIQYF. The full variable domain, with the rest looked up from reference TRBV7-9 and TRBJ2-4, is DTGVSQNPRHKITKRGQNVTFRCDPISEHNRLYWYRQTLGQGPEFLTYFQNEAQLEKSRLLSDRFSAERPKGSFSTLEIQRTEQGDSAMYLCASSPTGLGGIQYFGAGTRLSVL.